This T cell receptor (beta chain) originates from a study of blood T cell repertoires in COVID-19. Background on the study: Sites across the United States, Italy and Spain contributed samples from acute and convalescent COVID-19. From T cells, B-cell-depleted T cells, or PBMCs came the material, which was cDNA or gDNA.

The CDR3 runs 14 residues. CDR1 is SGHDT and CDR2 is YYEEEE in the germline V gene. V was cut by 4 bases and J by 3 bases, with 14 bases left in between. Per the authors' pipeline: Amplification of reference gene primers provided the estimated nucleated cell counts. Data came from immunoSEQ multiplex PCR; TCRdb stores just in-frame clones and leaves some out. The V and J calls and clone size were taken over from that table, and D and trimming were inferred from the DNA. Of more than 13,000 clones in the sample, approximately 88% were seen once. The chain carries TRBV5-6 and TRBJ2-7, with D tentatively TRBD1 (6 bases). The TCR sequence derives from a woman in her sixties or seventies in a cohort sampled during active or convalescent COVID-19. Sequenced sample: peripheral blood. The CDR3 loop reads CASSQTGWVYEQYF. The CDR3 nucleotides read TGTGCCAGCAGCCAAACAGGGTGGGTCTACGAGCAGTACTTC.